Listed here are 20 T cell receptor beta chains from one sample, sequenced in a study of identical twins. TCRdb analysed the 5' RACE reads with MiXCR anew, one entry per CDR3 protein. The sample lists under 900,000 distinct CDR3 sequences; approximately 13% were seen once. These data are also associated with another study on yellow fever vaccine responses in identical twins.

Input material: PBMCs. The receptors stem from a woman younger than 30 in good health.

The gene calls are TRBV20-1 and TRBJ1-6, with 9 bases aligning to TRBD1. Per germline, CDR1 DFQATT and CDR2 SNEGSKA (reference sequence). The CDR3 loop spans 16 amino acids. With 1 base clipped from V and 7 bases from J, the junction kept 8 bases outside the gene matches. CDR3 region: CSARAAGTGNNSPLHF. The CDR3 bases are TGCAGTGCTAGAGCGGCCGGGACAGGGAACAATTCACCCCTCCACTTT.

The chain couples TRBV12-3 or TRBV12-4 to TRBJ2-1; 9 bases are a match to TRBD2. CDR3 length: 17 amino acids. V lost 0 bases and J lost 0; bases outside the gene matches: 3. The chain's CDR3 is CASSLAVAGASYNEQFF. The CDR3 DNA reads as TGTGCCAGCAGTTTAGCGGTAGCGGGAGCCTCCTACAATGAGCAGTTCTTC.

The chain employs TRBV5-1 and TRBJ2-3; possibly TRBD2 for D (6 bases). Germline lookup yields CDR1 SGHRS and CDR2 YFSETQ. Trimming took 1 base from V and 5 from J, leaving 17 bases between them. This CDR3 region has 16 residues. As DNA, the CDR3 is TGCGCCAGCAGCTTGCTGCCAACTAGCAACCTAGATACGCAGTATTTT. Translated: CASSLLPTSNLDTQYF.

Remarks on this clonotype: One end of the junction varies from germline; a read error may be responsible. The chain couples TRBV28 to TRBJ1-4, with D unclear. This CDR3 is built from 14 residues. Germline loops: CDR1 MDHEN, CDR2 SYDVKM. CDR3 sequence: CASSSLAREGSGVF. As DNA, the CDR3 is TGTGCCAGCAGTTCCCTCGCCCGAGAAGGGTCGGGAGTCTTT. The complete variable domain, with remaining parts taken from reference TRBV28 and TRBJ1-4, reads DVKVTQSSRYLVKRTGEKVFLECVQDMDHENMFWYRQDPGLGLRLIYFSYDVKMKEKGDIPEGYSVSREKKERFSLILESASTNQTSMYLCASSSLAREGSGVFGSGTQLSVL.

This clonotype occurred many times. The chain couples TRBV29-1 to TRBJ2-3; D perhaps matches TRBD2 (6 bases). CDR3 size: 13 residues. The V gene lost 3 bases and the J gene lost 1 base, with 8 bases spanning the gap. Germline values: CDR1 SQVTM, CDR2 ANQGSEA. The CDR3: CSVDAGRTDTQYF. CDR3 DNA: TGCAGCGTTGACGCGGGACGCACAGATACGCAGTATTTT.

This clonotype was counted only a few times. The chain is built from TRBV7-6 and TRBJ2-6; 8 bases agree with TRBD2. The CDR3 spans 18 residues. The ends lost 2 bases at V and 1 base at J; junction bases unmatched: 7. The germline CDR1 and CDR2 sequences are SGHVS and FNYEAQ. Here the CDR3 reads CASSLIPGLGSGANVLTF. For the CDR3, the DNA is TGTGCCAGCAGCTTAATCCCGGGACTAGGTTCTGGGGCCAACGTCCTGACTTTC.

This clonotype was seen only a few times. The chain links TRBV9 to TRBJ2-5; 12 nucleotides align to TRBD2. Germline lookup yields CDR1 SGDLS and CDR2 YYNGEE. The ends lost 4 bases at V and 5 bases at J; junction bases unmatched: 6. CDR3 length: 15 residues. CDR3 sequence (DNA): TGTGCCAGCAGCTTTGGACTAGCGGGACGGGAGACCCAGTACTTC. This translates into CASSFGLAGRETQYF. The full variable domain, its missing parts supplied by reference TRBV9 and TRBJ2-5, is DSGVTQTPKHLITATGQRVTLRCSPRSGDLSVYWYQQSLDQGLQFLIQYYNGEERAKGNILERFSAQQFPDLHSELNLSSLELGDSALYFCASSFGLAGRETQYFGPGTRLLVL.

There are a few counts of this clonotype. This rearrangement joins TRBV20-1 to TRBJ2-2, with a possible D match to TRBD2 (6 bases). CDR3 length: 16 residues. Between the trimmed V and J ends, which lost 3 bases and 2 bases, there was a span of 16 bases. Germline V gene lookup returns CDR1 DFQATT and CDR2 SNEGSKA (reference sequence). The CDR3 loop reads CSASTRGSVNTGELFF. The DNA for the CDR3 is TGCAGTGCTAGTACTCGGGGGAGCGTAAACACCGGGGAGCTGTTTTTT.

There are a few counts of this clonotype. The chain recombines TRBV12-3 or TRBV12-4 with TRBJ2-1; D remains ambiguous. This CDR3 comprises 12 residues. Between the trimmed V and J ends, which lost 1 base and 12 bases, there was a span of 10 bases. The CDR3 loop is CASSLVGFGQFF. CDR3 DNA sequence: TGTGCCAGCAGTTTAGTGGGCTTTGGGCAGTTCTTC.

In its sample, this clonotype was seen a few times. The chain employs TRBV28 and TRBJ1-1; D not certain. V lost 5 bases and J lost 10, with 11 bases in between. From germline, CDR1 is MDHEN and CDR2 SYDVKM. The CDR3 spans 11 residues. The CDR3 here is CASSRTVGAFF. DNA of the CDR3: TGTGCCAGCAGTCGGACCGTGGGAGCTTTCTTT.

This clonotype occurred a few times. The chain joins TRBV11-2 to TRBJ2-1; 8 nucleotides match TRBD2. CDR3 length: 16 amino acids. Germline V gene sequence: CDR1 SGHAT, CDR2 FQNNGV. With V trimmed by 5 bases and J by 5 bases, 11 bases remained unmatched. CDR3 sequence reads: CASSPRWRGENNEQFF. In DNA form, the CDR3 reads TGTGCCAGCAGCCCCAGGTGGCGGGGGGAAAACAATGAGCAGTTCTTC.

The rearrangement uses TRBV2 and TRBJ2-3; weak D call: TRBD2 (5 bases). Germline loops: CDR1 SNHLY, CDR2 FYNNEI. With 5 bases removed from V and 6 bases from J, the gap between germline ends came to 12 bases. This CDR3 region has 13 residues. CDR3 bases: TGTGCCAGCAGTCGAACTAGTTCCGATACGCAGTATTTT. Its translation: CASSRTSSDTQYF. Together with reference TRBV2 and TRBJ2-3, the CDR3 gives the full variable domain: EPEVTQTPSHQVTQMGQEVILRCVPISNHLYFYWYRQILGQKVEFLVSFYNNEISEKSEIFDDQFSVERPDGSNFTLKIRSTKLEDSAMYFCASSRTSSDTQYFGPGTRLTVL.

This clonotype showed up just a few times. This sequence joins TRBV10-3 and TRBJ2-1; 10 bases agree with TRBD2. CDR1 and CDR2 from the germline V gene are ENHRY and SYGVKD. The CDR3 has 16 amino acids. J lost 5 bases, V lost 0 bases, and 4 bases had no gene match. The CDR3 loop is CAISESASGGHNEQFF. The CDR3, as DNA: TGTGCCATCAGTGAGTCGGCTAGCGGGGGACACAATGAGCAGTTCTTC.

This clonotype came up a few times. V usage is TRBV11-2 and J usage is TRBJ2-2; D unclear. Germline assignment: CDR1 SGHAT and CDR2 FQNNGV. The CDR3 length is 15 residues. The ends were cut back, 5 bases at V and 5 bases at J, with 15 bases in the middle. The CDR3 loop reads CASSQPGQWTGELFF. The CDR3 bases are TGTGCCAGCAGCCAGCCGGGCCAGTGGACCGGGGAGCTGTTTTTT.

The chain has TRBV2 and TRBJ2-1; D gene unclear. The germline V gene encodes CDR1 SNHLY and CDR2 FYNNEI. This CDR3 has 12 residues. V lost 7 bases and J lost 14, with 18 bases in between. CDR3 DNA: TGTGCCAGCACCAGGATAGCAGGTTTGGAGTTCTTC. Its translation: CASTRIAGLEFF.

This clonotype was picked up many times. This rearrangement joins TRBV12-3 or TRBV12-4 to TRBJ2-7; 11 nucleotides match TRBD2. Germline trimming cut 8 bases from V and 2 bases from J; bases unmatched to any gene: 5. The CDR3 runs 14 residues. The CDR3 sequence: CASWLAGGTYEQYF. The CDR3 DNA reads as TGTGCCAGCTGGCTAGCGGGAGGTACCTACGAGCAGTACTTC.

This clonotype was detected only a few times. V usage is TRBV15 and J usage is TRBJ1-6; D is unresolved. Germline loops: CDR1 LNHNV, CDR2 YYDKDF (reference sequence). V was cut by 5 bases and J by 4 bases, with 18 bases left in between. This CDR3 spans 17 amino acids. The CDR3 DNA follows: TGTGCCACCAGCGGAGGGTGGACGGGGTCTTATAATTCACCCCTCCACTTT. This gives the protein CATSGGWTGSYNSPLHF.

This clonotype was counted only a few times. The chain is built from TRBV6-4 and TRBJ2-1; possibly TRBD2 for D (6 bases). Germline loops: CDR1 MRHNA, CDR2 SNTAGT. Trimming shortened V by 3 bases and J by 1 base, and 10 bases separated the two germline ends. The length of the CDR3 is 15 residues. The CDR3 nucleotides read TGTGCCAGCAGTGAAGGCGGGACGTCCTACAATGAGCAGTTCTTC. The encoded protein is CASSEGGTSYNEQFF.

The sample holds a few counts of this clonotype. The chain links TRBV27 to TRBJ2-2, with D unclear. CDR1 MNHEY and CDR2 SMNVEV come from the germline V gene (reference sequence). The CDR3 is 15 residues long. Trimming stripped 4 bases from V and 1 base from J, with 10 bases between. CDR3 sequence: CASSYTVENTGELFF. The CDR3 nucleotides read TGTGCCAGCAGTTATACCGTGGAGAACACCGGGGAGCTGTTTTTT.

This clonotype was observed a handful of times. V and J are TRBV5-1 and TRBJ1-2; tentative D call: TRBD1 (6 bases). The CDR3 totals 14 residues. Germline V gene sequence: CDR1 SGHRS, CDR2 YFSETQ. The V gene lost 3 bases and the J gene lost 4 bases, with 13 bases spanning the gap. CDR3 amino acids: CASSSTDRSYGYTF. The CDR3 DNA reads TGCGCCAGCAGCTCCACCGACAGGAGCTATGGCTACACCTTC.